This T cell receptor (beta chain) was found in a study of chemoradiotherapy in HPV16-positive cancers. At the level of the study: Functional T-cell assays on two HPV16-positive patients' cells defined candidate HPV-specific clones and common TCR motifs. Overall study results and limits: Candidate HPV-specific clones and E7-related TCR motifs grew in tumor during treatment. Better recurrence-free survival went with HPV-responsive T-cell expansion in HPV16-positive patients.

Germline CDR1 is SGHNT and CDR2 is YENEEA. The CDR3 is 13 amino acids. The germline V and J ends were trimmed by 2 bases and 4 bases, with 5 bases remaining between them. This clone was counted a single time. The antigen is undetermined. This table comes from immunoSEQ multiplex PCR, and its TCRdb copy is limited to in-frame clones, with some not included. The sample holds some 25,000 clones; roughly 94% are singletons and the top ten take 2.7%. Repeated repertoire sampling spanned the course of chemoradiotherapy. This specimen was acquired from a patient who underwent chemoradiotherapy. This sequence originates from a human donor with HPV-associated anogenital cancer. V usage is TRBV11-3 and J usage is TRBJ2-2, with D possibly being TRBD1 (5 bases). The CDR3 region has the DNA TGTGCCAGCAGCTTAAGGGGCACCGGGGAGCTGTTTTTT. Protein: CASSLRGTGELFF.